The 12 T cell receptor beta chains given below trace back to one sample, sequenced in a study of shared clonotypes between healthy human individuals. Libraries were prepared by immunoSEQ multiplex PCR; TCRdb keeps only in-frame clonotypes and omits some of them. The sample has 980,000 or so clones, 60% to 85% seen once. Sequencing was done on a sample of memory CD4+ T cells sorted from blood. Subset denoted: CD45RA-negative fraction. Source of these receptors: a man between 18 and 29 years old in good health.

The genes are TRBV9 and TRBJ2-2; maybe TRBD1 (5 bases). The CDR3 loop spans 13 amino acids. CDR1 is SGDLS and CDR2 is YYNGEE in the germline V gene. Deletions cut 3 bases from V and 6 bases from J, with 9 bases between. The CDR3 protein is CASSEGVPGELFF. The CDR3, as DNA: TGTGCCAGCAGCGAAGGGGTTCCCGGGGAGCTGTTTTTT.

V usage is TRBV4-3 and J usage is TRBJ2-5, with D possibly TRBD1 on 5 matching bases. The CDR3 consists of 15 residues. Trimming removed 4 bases from V and 5 bases from J, with 17 bases in between. Germline V lookup: CDR1 LGHNA, CDR2 YSLEER. The CDR3 nucleotides are TGCGCCAGCAGCCCAGGCCATAGGGGTGAGGAGACCCAGTACTTC. This codes for CASSPGHRGEETQYF.

This chain links TRBV5-4 with TRBJ1-2, with no clear D. Germline-derived CDR1 and CDR2 are SGHNT and YYREEE (reference sequence). The germline V and J ends were trimmed by 2 bases and 4 bases, with 9 bases remaining between them. CDR3 length equals 13 residues. CDR3 residues: CASSLPDLYGYTF. CDR3 coding DNA: TGTGCCAGCAGCTTACCGGACCTCTATGGCTACACCTTC.

The chain is built from TRBV7-3 and TRBJ2-3; 7 positions match TRBD2. The CDR3 is 16 residues long. Germline V gene sequence: CDR1 SGHTA, CDR2 FQGTGA. Trimming removed 3 bases from V and 0 bases from J; junction bases left unmatched: 6. CDR3 DNA sequence: TGTGCCAGCAGCTTTTCTAGCGGTGGTAGCACAGATACGCAGTATTTT. It is translated as CASSFSSGGSTDTQYF.

A few counts support this clone. The chain has TRBV6-6 and TRBJ2-5; 14 nucleotides align to TRBD2. The CDR3 has 16 residues. With V trimmed by 5 bases and J by 5 bases, 7 bases remained unmatched. Looked up from germline, CDR1 is MNHNY and CDR2 is SVGAGI (reference sequence). The CDR3 reads CASSRMTSGRGETQYF. CDR3 nucleotides: TGTGCCAGCAGTCGAATGACTAGCGGGAGGGGGGAGACCCAGTACTTC.

V is TRBV5-1 and J is TRBJ2-5, with 10 bases fitting TRBD1. Trimming removed 0 bases from V and 5 bases from J; junction bases left unmatched: 7. The germline V gene has CDR1 SGHRS and CDR2 YFSETQ. The CDR3 length is 16 residues. This CDR3 is CASSLGRQGATETQYF. The CDR3 region has the DNA TGCGCCAGCAGCTTGGGGCGACAGGGGGCTACGGAGACCCAGTACTTC.

The V and J genes are TRBV9 and TRBJ1-1; D gene ambiguous. Per germline, CDR1 SGDLS and CDR2 YYNGEE. The CDR3 runs 14 residues. V was shortened by 3 bases and J by 8 bases, with 17 bases between the two germline ends. The CDR3 nucleotides are TGTGCCAGCAGCGCCCGGGAACATACTCAGGAAGCTTTCTTT. Encoded protein: CASSAREHTQEAFF.

V gene TRBV7-9 combines with J gene TRBJ1-4; D possibly corresponds to TRBD1 (5 bases). The CDR3 is 15 amino acids. Trimming removed 3 bases from V and 7 bases from J, with 15 bases in between. CDR1 and CDR2 from the germline V gene are SEHNR and FQNEAQ (reference sequence). The chain's CDR3 is CASSFDPTGGEKLFF. The CDR3 nucleotides are TGTGCCAGCAGCTTTGACCCGACTGGGGGTGAAAAACTGTTTTTT.

The chain couples TRBV5-1 to TRBJ1-1; perhaps TRBD1 as D (6 bases). The length of the CDR3 is 15 residues. Trimming stripped 0 bases from V and 1 base from J, with 10 bases between. CDR1 and CDR2 from the germline V gene are SGHRS and YFSETQ. The CDR3 protein is CASSLAGQSNTEAFF. The CDR3 DNA sequence: TGCGCCAGCAGCTTGGCCGGACAGTCGAACACTGAAGCTTTCTTT.

This chain links TRBV2 with TRBJ2-3; 8 positions match TRBD2. J lost 1 base, V lost 3 bases, and 3 bases had no gene match. Germline assignment: CDR1 SNHLY and CDR2 FYNNEI. CDR3 length: 15 amino acids. CDR3 nucleotides: TGTGCCAGCAGTGAGCGGGAGGTCCGCACAGATACGCAGTATTTT. Protein sequence: CASSEREVRTDTQYF.

V and J are TRBV5-1 and TRBJ1-6; tentative D call: TRBD1 (6 bases). The V and J ends lost 0 bases and 0 bases respectively, with 10 bases between them. The CDR3 runs to 17 residues. CDR1 SGHRS and CDR2 YFSETQ come from the germline V gene. DNA of the CDR3: TGCGCCAGCAGCTTGGTGGGGGCGAGCTCCTATAATTCACCCCTCCACTTT. Its translation is CASSLVGASSYNSPLHF.

V usage is TRBV4-2 and J usage is TRBJ2-5; 11 bases map to TRBD2. CDR3 length: 16 residues. Germline CDR1 is LGHNA and CDR2 is YNFKEQ. V lost 0 bases and J lost 3; bases outside the gene matches: 3. CDR3 in DNA: TGTGCCAGCAGCCAAGACACTAGCGGGGGAAAAGAGACCCAGTACTTC. It codes for CASSQDTSGGKETQYF.